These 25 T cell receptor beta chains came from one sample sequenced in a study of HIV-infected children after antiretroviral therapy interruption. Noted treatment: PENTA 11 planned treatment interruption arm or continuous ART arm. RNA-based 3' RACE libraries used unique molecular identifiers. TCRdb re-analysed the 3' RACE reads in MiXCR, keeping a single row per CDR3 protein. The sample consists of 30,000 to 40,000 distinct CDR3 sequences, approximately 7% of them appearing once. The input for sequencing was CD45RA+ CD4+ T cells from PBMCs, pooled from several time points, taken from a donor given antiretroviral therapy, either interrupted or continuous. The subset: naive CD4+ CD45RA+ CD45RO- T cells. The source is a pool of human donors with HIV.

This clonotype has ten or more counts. CDR3 sequence: CASRYRGSGRGKRETQYF. The DNA of the CDR3 is TGTGCCAGCAGGTACCGGGGTAGCGGGAGGGGAAAGCGAGAGACCCAGTACTTC. The chain links TRBV12-3 or TRBV12-4 to TRBJ2-5; 11 nucleotides match TRBD2. The CDR3 contains 18 residues. J was trimmed by 4 bases and V by 6 bases; bases with no gene match: 16.

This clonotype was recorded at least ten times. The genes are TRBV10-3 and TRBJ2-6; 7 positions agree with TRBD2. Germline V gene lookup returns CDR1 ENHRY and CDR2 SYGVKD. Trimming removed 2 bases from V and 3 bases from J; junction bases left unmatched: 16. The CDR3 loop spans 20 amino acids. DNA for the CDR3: TGTGCCATCAGTGAGGGGAAGTGGAGGTCAAAGCGGGGTGGGGCCAACGTCCTGACTTTC. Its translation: CAISEGKWRSKRGGANVLTF.

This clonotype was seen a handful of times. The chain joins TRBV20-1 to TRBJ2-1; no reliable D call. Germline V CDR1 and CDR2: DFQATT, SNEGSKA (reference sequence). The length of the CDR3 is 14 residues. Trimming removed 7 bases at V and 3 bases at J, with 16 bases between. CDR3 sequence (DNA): TGCAGTGTAAATCCCCCTTCTATCTACAATGAGCAGTTCTTC. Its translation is CSVNPPSIYNEQFF.

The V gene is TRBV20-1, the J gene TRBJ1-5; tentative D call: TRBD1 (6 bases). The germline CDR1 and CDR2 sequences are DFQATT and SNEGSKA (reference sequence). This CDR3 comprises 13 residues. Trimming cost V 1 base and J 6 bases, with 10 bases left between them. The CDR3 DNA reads TGCAGTGCTAGAGGCCAGGGGATTCAGCCCCAGCATTTT. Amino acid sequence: CSARGQGIQPQHF.

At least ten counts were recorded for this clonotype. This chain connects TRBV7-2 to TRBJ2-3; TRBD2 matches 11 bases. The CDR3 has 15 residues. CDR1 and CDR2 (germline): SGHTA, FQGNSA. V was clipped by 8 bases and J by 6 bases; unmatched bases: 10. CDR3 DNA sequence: TGTGCCAGCCGCGGGACTAGCGGTCGTTTTGATACGCAGTATTTT. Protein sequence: CASRGTSGRFDTQYF.

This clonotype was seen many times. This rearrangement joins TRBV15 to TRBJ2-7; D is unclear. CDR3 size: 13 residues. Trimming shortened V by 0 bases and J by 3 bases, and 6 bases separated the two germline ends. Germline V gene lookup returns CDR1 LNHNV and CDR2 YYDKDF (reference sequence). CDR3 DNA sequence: TGTGCCACCAGCAGAGATTTGGGCTACGAGCAGTACTTC. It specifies CATSRDLGYEQYF. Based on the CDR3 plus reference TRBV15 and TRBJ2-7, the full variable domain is DAMVIQNPRYQVTQFGKPVTLSCSQTLNHNVMYWYQQKSSQAPKLLFHYYDKDFNNEADTPDNFQSRRPNTSFCFLDIRSPGLGDTAMYLCATSRDLGYEQYFGPGTRLTVT.

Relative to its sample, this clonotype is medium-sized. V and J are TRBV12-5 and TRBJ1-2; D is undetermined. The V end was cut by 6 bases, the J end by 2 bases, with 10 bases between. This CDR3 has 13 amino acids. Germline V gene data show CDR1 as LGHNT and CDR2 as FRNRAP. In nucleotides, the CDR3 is TGTGCTAGTGGCCCCGGGCCCAACTATGGCTACACCTTC. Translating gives CASGPGPNYGYTF.

This CDR3 is CASSLGGFGAFF. The CDR3 DNA reads TGTGCCAGCAGCTTAGGGGGTTTTGGGGCTTTCTTT. The J gene is TRBJ1-1, the V gene TRBV7-2; D is undetermined. Per germline, CDR1 SGHTA and CDR2 FQGNSA. V shed 1 base and J shed 11 bases, with 11 bases lying between them. This CDR3 has 12 amino acids.

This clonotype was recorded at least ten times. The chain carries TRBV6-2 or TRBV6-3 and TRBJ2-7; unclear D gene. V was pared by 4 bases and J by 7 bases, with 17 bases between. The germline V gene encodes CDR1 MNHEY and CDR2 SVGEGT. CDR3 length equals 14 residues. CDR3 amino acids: CASSSGLNRLEQYF. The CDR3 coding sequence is TGTGCCAGCAGTTCTGGCCTCAACCGCCTGGAGCAGTACTTC.

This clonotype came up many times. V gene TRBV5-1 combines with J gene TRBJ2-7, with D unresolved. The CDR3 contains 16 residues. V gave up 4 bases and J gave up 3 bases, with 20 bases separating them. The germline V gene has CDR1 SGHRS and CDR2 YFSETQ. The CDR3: CASSVSFQAPGYEQYF. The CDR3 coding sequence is TGCGCCAGCAGCGTCTCCTTCCAGGCTCCGGGCTACGAGCAGTACTTC.

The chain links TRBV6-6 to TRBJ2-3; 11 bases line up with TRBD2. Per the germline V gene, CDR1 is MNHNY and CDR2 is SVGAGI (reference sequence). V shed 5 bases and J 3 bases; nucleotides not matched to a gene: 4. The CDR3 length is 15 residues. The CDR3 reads CASSIAGGRTDTQYF. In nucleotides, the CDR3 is TGTGCCAGCAGTATAGCGGGGGGGCGGACAGATACGCAGTATTTT.

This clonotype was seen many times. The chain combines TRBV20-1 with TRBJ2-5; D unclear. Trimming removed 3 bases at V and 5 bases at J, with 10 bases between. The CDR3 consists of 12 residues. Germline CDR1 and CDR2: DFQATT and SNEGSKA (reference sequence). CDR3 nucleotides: TGCAGTGCTAGCCCTGCGGAGGAGACCCAGTACTTC. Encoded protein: CSASPAEETQYF.

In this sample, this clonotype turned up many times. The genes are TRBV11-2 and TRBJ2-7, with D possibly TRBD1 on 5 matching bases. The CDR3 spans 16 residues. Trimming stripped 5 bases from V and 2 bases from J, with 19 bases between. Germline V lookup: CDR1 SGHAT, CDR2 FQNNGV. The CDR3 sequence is CASSRRQMTIPYEQYF. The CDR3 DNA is TGTGCCAGCAGCCGACGACAGATGACAATCCCCTACGAGCAGTACTTC.

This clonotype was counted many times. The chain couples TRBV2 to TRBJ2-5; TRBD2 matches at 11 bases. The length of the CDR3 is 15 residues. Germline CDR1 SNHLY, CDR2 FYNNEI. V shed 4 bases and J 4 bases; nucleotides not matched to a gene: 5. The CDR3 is CASSARLAGLETQYF. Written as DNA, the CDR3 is TGTGCCAGCAGTGCCAGACTAGCGGGGCTAGAGACCCAGTACTTC.

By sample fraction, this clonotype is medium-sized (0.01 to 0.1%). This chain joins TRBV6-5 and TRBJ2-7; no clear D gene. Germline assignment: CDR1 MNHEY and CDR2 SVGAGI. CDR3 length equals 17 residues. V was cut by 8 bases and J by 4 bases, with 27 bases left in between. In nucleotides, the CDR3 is TGTGCCAGCGGCAAGATCGGCTACAGCCTGAGTGCGTACGAGCAGTACTTC. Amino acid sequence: CASGKIGYSLSAYEQYF.

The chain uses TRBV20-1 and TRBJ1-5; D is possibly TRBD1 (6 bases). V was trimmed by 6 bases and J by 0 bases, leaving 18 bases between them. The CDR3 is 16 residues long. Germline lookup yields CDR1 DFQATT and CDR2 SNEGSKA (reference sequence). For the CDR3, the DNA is TGCAGTGCACGGGGGGCCGGGAGGGATAGCAATCAGCCCCAGCATTTT. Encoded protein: CSARGAGRDSNQPQHF.

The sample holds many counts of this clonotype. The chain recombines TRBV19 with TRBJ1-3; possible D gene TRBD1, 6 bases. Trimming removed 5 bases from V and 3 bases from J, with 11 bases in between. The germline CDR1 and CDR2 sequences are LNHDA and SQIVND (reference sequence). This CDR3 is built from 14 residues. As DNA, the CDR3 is TGTGCCAGTAGTCTACAGGGAGGTGGAAACACCATATATTTT. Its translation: CASSLQGGGNTIYF.

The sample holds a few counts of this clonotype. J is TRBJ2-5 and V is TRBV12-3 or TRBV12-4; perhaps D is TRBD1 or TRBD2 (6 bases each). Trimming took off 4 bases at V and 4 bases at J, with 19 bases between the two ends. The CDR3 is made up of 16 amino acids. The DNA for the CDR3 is TGTGCCAGCAGTTCCCGCGGAGGGGGGTCGCGAGAGACCCAGTACTTC. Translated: CASSSRGGGSRETQYF.

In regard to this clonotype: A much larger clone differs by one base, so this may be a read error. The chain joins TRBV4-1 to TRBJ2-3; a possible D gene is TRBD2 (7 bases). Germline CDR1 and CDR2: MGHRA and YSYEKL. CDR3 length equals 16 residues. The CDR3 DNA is TGTGTCAGCAGCCAAGCTGGGGGGGCGCGAGCAGAAACGCTGTATTTT. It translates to CVSSQAGGARAETLYF.

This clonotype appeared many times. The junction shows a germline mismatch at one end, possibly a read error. CDR3 nucleotide sequence: TGTGCCAGCAGCCAAGACATTTCCTATAATTCGCCCCTCTACTTT. Amino acid sequence: CASSQDISYNSPLYF. This chain connects TRBV4-2 to TRBJ1-6; D is unclear. Per the germline V gene, CDR1 is LGHNA and CDR2 is YNFKEQ. The CDR3 runs 15 residues.

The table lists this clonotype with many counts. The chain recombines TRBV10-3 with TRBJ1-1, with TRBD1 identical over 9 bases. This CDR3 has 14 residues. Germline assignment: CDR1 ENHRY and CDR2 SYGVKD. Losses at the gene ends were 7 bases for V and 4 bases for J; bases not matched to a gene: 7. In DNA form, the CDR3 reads TGTGCCATCACTAGGGGACAGGGAAGCACTGAAGCTTTCTTT. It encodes CAITRGQGSTEAFF.

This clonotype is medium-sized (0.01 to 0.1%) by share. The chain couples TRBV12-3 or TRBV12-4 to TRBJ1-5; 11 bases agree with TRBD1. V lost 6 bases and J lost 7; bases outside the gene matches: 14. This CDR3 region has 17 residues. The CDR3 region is CASSSSAGTGGGQPQHF. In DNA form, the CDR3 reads TGTGCCAGCAGCTCCAGTGCCGGGACAGGGGGTGGACAGCCCCAGCATTTT.

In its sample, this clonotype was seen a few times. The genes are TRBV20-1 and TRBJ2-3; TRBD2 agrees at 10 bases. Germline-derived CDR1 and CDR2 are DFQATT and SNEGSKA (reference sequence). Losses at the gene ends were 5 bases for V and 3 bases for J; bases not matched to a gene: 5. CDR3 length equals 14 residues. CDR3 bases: TGCAGTGCTGTTAGCGGGAGGCGGACAGATACGCAGTATTTT. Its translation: CSAVSGRRTDTQYF.

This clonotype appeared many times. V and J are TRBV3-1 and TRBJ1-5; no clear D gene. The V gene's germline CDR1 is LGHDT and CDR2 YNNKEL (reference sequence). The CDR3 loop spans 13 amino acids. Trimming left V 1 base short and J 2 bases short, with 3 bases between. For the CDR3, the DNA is TGTGCCAGCAGCCAAGTGGGCAATCAGCCCCAGCATTTT. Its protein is CASSQVGNQPQHF.

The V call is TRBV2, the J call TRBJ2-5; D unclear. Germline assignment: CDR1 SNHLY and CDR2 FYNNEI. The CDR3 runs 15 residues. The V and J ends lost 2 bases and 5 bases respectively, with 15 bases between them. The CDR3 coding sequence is TGTGCCAGCAGTGAATATACGAGCCTGGGGGAGACCCAGTACTTC. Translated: CASSEYTSLGETQYF.